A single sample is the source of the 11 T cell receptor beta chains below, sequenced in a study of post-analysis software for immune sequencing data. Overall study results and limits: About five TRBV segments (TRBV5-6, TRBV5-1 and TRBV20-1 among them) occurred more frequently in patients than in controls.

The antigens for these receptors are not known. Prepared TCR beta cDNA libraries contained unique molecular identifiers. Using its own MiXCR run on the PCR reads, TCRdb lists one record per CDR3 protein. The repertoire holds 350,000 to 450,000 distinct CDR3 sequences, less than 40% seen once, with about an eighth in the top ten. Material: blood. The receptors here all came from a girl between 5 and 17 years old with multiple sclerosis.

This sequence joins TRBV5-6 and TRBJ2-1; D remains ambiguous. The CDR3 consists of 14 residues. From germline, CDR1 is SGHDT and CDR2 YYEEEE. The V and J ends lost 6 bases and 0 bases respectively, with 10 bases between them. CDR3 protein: CASIRTNSYNEQFF. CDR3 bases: TGTGCCAGCATCAGGACGAACTCCTACAATGAGCAGTTCTTC.

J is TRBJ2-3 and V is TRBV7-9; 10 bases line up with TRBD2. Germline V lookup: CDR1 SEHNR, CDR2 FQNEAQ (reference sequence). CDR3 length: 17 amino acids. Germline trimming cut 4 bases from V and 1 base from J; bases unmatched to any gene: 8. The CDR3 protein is CASSSRGGLAGTDTQYF. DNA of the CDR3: TGTGCCAGCAGCTCCCGAGGTGGACTAGCGGGCACAGATACGCAGTATTTT.

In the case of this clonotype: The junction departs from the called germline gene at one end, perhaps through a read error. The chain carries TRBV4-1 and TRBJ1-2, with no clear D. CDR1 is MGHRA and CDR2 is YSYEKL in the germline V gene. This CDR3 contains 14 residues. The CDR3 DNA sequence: TGCGCCAGCGGCCAAGATGGCCCCGTGGGAGGCTACACCTTC. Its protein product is CASGQDGPVGGYTF.

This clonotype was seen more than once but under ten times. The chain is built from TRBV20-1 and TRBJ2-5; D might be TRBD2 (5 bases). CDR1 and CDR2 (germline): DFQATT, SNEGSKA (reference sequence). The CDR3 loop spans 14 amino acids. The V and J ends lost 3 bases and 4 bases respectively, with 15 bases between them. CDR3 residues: CSASRRKGGETQYF. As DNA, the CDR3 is TGCAGTGCTAGCCGACGGAAAGGAGGAGAGACCCAGTACTTC.

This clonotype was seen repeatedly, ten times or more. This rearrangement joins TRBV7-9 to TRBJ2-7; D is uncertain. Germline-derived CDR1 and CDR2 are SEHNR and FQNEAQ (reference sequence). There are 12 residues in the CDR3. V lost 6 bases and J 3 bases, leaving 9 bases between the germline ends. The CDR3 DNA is TGTGCCAGCAGTCCTCCCGGCTACGAGCAGTACTTC. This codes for CASSPPGYEQYF.

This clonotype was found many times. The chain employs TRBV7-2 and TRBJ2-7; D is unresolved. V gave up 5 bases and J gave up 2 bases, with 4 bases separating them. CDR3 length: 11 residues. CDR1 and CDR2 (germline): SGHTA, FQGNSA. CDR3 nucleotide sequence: TGTGCCAGCAGCCCCGCCTACGAGCAGTACTTC. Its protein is CASSPAYEQYF.

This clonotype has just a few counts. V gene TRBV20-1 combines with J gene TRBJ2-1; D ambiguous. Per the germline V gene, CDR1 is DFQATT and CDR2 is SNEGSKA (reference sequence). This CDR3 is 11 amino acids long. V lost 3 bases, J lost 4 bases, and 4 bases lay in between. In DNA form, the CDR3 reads TGCAGTGCTAGGTATTACAATGAGCAGTTCTTC. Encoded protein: CSARYYNEQFF.

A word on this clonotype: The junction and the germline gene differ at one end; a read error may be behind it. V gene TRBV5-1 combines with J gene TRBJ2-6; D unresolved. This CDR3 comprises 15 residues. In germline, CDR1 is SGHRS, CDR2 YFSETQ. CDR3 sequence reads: CASSLDASRANVLTF. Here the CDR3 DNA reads TGCGCCAGCAGCTTGGACGCCTCTAGGGCCAACGTCCTGACTTTC.

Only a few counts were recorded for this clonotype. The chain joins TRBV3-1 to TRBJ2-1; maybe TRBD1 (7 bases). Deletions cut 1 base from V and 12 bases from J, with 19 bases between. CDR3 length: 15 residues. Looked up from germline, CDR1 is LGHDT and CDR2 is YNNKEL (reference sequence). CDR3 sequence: CASSQGGTAGNMQFF. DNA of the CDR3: TGTGCCAGCAGCCAAGGAGGGACAGCGGGCAATATGCAGTTCTTC.

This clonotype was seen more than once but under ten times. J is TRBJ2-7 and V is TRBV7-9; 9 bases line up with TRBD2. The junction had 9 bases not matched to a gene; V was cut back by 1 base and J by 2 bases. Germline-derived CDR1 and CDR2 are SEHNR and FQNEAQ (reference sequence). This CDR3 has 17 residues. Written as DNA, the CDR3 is TGTGCCAGCAGCTTAGGGAGTGGCGGGGGGGCTCCCTACGAGCAGTACTTC. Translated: CASSLGSGGGAPYEQYF. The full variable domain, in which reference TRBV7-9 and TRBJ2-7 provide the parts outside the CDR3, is DTGVSQNPRHKITKRGQNVTFRCDPISEHNRLYWYRQTLGQGPEFLTYFQNEAQLEKSRLLSDRFSAERPKGSFSTLEIQRTEQGDSAMYLCASSLGSGGGAPYEQYFGPGTRLTVT.

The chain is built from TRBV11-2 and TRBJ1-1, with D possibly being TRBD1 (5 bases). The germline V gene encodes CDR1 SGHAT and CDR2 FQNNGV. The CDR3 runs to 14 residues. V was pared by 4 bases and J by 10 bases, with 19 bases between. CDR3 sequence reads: CASSSDSVGTRAFF. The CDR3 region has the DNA TGTGCCAGCAGCTCCGACAGCGTGGGAACCCGAGCTTTCTTT.